The clone carrying this TCR beta chain was seen at least ten times. Antigen specificity is unknown. Template switching added a universal primer site; cDNA carried unique molecular identifiers. One entry per CDR3 protein results from TCRdb running MiXCR on the 5' RACE reads. The sample lists 500,000 to 700,000 distinct CDR3 sequences; under 8.5% were seen once. The data are from a study of identical twins. Study results and caveats: Insertions ran lower in abundant cord blood beta clonotypes, though not in memory repertoires. Among out-of-frame alpha sequences shared by twins, low generation probability occurred in excess. There is a chance that invariant MAIT and iNKT cells partially muddied zero-insertion analyses.

V gave up 6 bases and J gave up 9 bases, with 12 bases separating them. The length of the CDR3 is 11 residues. CDR1 is DFQATT, CDR2 SNEGSKA, per germline (reference sequence). The sample was also reused in another study, on yellow fever vaccine responses in identical twins.

The chain couples TRBV20-1 to TRBJ2-1, with D possibly being TRBD1 (6 bases). Sequencing was done on a sample of PBMCs. The clonotype comes from a woman younger than 35 in good health. The CDR3 coding sequence is TGCAGTGCCACCAGGGGAACTGAGCAGTTCTTC. This encodes CSATRGTEQFF.